These 13 T cell receptor beta chains were all obtained from the same sample, sequenced in a study of T cells in Graves' hyperthyroidism and ophthalmopathy. RNA transcripts provided the source from which TCR beta CDR3 regions were amplified. During a first-round RT-PCR of the TCR CDR3, the HTBI primer set was used. TCRdb recomputed calls from the multiplex PCR reads with MiXCR, one row per CDR3 protein. The sample includes nearly 750,000 distinct CDR3 sequences, around a third of them seen just once. The sequenced sample consisted of blood. The origin of the receptors is a woman between 40 and 50 years old with Graves' hyperthyroidism.

This clonotype has at least ten counts. The rearrangement joins TRBV7-6 to TRBJ1-3, with TRBD1 identical over 8 bases. J gave up 8 bases and V 5 bases, and 14 bases lay outside the gene matches. The CDR3 runs 16 residues. Germline V gives CDR1 SGHVS, CDR2 FNYEAQ. The CDR3 bases are TGTGCCAGCAGCCTCGAAGGACAGGGCTCTTACGACACCATATATTTT. This sequence encodes CASSLEGQGSYDTIYF.

This chain uses TRBV7-2 with TRBJ1-2; 10 bases fit TRBD1. The germline V gene has CDR1 SGHTA and CDR2 FQGNSA. The J segment lost 4 bases and the V segment lost 4 bases, leaving 6 bases of the junction unmatched. This CDR3 contains 15 residues. CDR3: CASSSGWTGGYGYTF. CDR3 nucleotide sequence: TGTGCCAGCAGCTCGGGGTGGACAGGGGGCTATGGCTACACCTTC.

The V and J genes are TRBV9 and TRBJ1-6, with 9 bases identical to TRBD1. The ends lost 3 bases at V and 3 bases at J; junction bases unmatched: 7. The CDR3 totals 17 residues. Germline values: CDR1 SGDLS, CDR2 YYNGEE. For the CDR3, the DNA is TGTGCCAGCAGCGCCGTAGACAGGGGGGTCTATAATTCACCCCTCCACTTT. Its protein is CASSAVDRGVYNSPLHF.

The V call is TRBV5-5, the J call TRBJ2-3, with TRBD1 matching over 8 bases. This CDR3 comprises 15 residues. The junction had 13 bases not matched to a gene; V was cut back by 5 bases and J by 8 bases. Germline V gives CDR1 SGHKS, CDR2 YYEKEE (reference sequence). The CDR3 nucleotides read TGTGCCAGCAGTCCCGCGACAGGGGCGCGCGGTACGCAGTATTTT. Its protein product is CASSPATGARGTQYF.

This clonotype came up many times. The chain couples TRBV7-8 to TRBJ1-6; D is ambiguous. The CDR3 has 15 residues. Deletions cut 2 bases from V and 7 bases from J, with 12 bases between. Germline V gene data show CDR1 as SGHVS and CDR2 as FQNEAQ. CDR3 nucleotide sequence: TGTGCCAGCAGCTTAAAAGCAGAGACGAATTCACCCCTCCACTTT. Amino acid sequence: CASSLKAETNSPLHF.

With regard to this clonotype: Its ends do not fully match the called genes, so a read error is possible. The J gene is TRBJ2-3, the V gene TRBV5-1, with D possibly TRBD2 on 5 matching bases. The CDR3 totals 15 residues. Per the germline V gene, CDR1 is SGHRS and CDR2 is YFSETQ. CDR3 nucleotides: TGTGCCAGCAGCCAGGAGGCGTCCGAGATGAATACGCAGTATTTT. Translating it yields CASSQEASEMNTQYF.

V gene TRBV6-5 combines with J gene TRBJ1-5, with D unclear. CDR3 length: 15 amino acids. Trimming left V 0 bases short and J 5 bases short, with 11 bases between. Germline CDR1 is MNHEY and CDR2 is SVGAGI. This CDR3 is CASSYSYREDQPQHF. The CDR3 DNA reads TGTGCCAGCAGTTACTCGTACCGGGAAGATCAGCCCCAGCATTTT.

Notes on this clonotype: One base away lies a much larger clone, so this may be a sequencing read error. No conserved phenylalanine or tryptophan is present at the end of the CDR3, so a read error is the likely explanation. The chain couples TRBV20-1 to TRBJ1-5, with D perhaps TRBD1 (5 bases). The CDR3 is made up of 15 amino acids. The germline V gene has CDR1 DFQATT and CDR2 SNEGSKA (reference sequence). With 5 bases removed from V and 0 bases from J, the gap between germline ends came to 14 bases. CDR3 nucleotide sequence: TGCAGTGCTGGATCGGGGACGGATAGCAATCAGCCCCAGCATTCT. Its protein is CSAGSGTDSNQPQHS.

This rearrangement joins TRBV5-1 to TRBJ2-7; the D gene is possibly TRBD1 (6 bases). Between the trimmed V and J ends, which lost 3 bases and 3 bases, there was a span of 10 bases. Germline CDR1 and CDR2: SGHRS and YFSETQ. The CDR3 is made up of 13 amino acids. The CDR3 region is CASSYGQCYEQYF. The CDR3 DNA reads as TGCGCCAGCAGCTACGGACAGTGCTACGAGCAGTACTTC.

This clonotype was seen only a few times. V is TRBV6-5 and J is TRBJ1-5; D possibly corresponds to TRBD1 (6 bases). Germline values: CDR1 MNHEY, CDR2 SVGAGI. The CDR3 is 15 residues long. Trimming took 7 bases from V and 5 from J, leaving 18 bases between them. The CDR3 DNA reads TGTGCCAGCACTGAAAAGGGTTGGGGGCATCAGCCCCAGCATTTT. It encodes CASTEKGWGHQPQHF.

This clonotype was observed many times. This chain uses TRBV6-5 with TRBJ2-7, with 9 bases that match TRBD2. The germline V gene encodes CDR1 MNHEY and CDR2 SVGAGI. The junction had 3 bases not matched to a gene; V was cut back by 1 base and J by 5 bases. CDR3 size: 14 residues. CDR3: CASSYWRGGDEQYF. The CDR3 DNA reads TGTGCCAGCAGTTACTGGCGGGGGGGCGACGAGCAGTACTTC.

The CDR3 sequence: CASSPYGGARQPQHF. In DNA, the CDR3 is TGCGCCAGCAGTCCTTACGGGGGAGCCAGGCAGCCCCAGCATTTT. The genes are TRBV10-2 and TRBJ1-5; the D gene is possibly TRBD1 (5 bases). Trimming removed 5 bases from V and 7 bases from J, with 18 bases in between. Per germline, CDR1 WSHSY and CDR2 SAAADI. This CDR3 comprises 15 residues.

Comments on this clonotype: One junction end does not reproduce the germline sequence, and a read error may be involved. The chain carries TRBV2 and TRBJ1-5; D is possibly TRBD1 (6 bases). The CDR3 extends over 14 amino acids. The germline V gene encodes CDR1 SNHLY and CDR2 FYNNEI. The CDR3 loop is CASSVPGARQPQHF. CDR3 bases: TGTGCCAGCAGTGTGCCGGGGGCGCGACAGCCCCAACATTTT. Complete variable domain (other parts from reference TRBV2 and TRBJ1-5): EPEVTQTPSHQVTQMGQEVILRCVPISNHLYFYWYRQILGQKVEFLVSFYNNEISEKSEIFDDQFSVERPDGSNFTLKIRSTKLEDSAMYFCASSVPGARQPQHFGDGTRLSIL.